The 5 T cell receptor beta chains listed next were all sequenced from one sample in a study of T cell responses to AZD1222 COVID-19 vaccine. Method: immunoSEQ multiplex PCR; TCRdb's copy keeps in-frame clones and lacks some. The sample consists of 150,000 to 200,000 clones, 90% of them appearing once. The input for sequencing was peripheral blood, taken on day 0 of AZD1222 vaccination. These receptor sequences come from an adult in good health.

The gene calls are TRBV28 and TRBJ1-1; D is ambiguous. The V end was cut by 5 bases, the J end by 2 bases, with 9 bases between. From germline, CDR1 is MDHEN and CDR2 SYDVKM. The CDR3 has 13 amino acids. The CDR3 protein is CASSIEENTEAFF. For the CDR3, the DNA is TGTGCCAGCAGTATTGAGGAAAACACTGAAGCTTTCTTT.

The CDR3 spells CASRPRDYNSPLHF. The CDR3 DNA reads as TGTGCCAGTAGGCCTCGGGACTATAATTCACCCCTCCACTTT. The gene calls are TRBV19 and TRBJ1-6; no clear D. V was clipped by 6 bases and J by 3 bases, with 9 bases between them. The CDR3 length is 14 residues. Per the germline V gene, CDR1 is LNHDA and CDR2 is SQIVND (reference sequence).

The chain employs TRBV7-8 and TRBJ1-6; D is undetermined. The CDR3 runs 16 residues. The germline V gene encodes CDR1 SGHVS and CDR2 FQNEAQ. V was trimmed by 3 bases and J by 0 bases, leaving 9 bases between them. This chain's CDR3 is CASSFGQDSYNSPLHF. CDR3 sequence (DNA): TGTGCCAGCAGCTTTGGGCAGGACTCCTATAATTCACCCCTCCACTTT.

V gene TRBV2 combines with J gene TRBJ2-4; 10 bases map to TRBD2. The CDR3 is 14 residues long. Germline V CDR1 and CDR2: SNHLY, FYNNEI. The junction had 3 bases not matched to a gene; V was cut back by 2 bases and J by 8 bases. CDR3 sequence reads: CASSEPSGGDIQYF. DNA for the CDR3: TGTGCCAGCAGTGAACCCAGCGGGGGGGACATTCAGTACTTC.

This chain joins TRBV28 and TRBJ1-1; 7 nucleotides match TRBD1. Germline V gene lookup returns CDR1 MDHEN and CDR2 SYDVKM. V lost 6 bases and J lost 1; bases outside the gene matches: 8. This CDR3 spans 15 amino acids. The CDR3 region has the DNA TGTGCCAGCAGCACCGTGTGGACAGGGAACACTGAAGCTTTCTTT. Translation: CASSTVWTGNTEAFF.